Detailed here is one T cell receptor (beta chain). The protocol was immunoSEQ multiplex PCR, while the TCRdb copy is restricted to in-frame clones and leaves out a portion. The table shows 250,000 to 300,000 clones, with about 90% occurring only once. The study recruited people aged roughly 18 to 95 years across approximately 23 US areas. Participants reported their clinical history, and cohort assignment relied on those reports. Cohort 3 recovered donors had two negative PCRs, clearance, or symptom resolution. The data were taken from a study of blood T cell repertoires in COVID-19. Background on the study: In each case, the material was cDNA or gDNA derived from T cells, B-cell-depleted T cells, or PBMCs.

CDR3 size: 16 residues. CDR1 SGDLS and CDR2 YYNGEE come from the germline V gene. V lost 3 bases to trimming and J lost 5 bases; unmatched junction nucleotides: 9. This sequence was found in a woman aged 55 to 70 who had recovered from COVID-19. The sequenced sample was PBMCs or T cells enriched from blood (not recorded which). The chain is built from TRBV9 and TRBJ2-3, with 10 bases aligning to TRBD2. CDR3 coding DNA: TGTGCCAGCAGCGCCCGCTTAGCGGGAGGTGTAGATACGCAGTATTTT. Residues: CASSARLAGGVDTQYF.